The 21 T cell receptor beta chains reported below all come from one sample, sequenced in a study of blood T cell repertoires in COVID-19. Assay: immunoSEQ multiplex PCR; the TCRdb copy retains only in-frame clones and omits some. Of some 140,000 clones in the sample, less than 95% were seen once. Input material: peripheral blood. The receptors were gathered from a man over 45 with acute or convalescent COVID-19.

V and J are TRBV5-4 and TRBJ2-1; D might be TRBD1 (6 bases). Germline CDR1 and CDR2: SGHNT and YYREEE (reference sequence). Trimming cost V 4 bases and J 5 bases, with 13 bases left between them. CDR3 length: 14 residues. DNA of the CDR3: TGTGCCAGCAGCCCGAACAGGGTCCACAATGAGCAGTTCTTC. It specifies CASSPNRVHNEQFF.

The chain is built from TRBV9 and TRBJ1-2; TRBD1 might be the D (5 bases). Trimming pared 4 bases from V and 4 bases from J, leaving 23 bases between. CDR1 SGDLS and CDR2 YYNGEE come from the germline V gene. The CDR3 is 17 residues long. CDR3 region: CASSPSRDGHLFYGYTF. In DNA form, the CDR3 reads TGTGCCAGCAGCCCCAGTAGGGATGGACACCTCTTCTATGGCTACACCTTC.

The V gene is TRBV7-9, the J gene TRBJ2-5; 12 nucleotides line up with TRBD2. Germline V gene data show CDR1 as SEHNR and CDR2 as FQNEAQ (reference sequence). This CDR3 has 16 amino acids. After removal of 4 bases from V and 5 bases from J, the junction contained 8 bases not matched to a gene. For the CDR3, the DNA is TGTGCCAGCAGCTCCTCTAGCGGGGGGGCCTTTGAGACCCAGTACTTC. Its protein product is CASSSSSGGAFETQYF.

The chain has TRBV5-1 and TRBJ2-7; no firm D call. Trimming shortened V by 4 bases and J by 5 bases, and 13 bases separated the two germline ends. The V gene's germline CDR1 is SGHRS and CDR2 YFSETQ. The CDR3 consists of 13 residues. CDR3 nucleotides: TGCGCCAGCAGCCCGGGTCCCAACGACGAGCAGTACTTC. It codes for CASSPGPNDEQYF. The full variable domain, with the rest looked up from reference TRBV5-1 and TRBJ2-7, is KAGVTQTPRYLIKTRGQQVTLSCSPISGHRSVSWYQQTPGQGLQFLFEYFSETQRNKGNFPGRFSGRQFSNSRSEMNVSTLELGDSALYLCASSPGPNDEQYFGPGTRLTVT.

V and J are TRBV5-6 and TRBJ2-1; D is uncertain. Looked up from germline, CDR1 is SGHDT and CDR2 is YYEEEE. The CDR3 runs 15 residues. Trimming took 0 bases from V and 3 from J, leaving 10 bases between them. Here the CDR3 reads CASSLEAKSYNEQFF. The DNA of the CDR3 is TGTGCCAGCAGCTTGGAAGCTAAGAGCTACAATGAGCAGTTCTTC.

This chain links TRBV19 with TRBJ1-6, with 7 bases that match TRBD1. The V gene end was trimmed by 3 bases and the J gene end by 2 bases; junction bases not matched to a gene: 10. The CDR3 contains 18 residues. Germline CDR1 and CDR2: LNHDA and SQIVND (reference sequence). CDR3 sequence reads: CASSIFLDRMTYNSPLHF. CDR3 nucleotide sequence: TGTGCCAGTAGTATCTTCTTGGACAGGATGACCTATAATTCACCCCTCCACTTT.

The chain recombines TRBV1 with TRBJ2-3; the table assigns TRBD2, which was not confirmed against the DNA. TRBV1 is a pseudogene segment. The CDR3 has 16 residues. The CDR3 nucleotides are TGCACCAGCCACCAACCTATGGGGAGTGGGACAGATACGCAGTATTTT. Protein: CTSHQPMGSGTDTQYF.

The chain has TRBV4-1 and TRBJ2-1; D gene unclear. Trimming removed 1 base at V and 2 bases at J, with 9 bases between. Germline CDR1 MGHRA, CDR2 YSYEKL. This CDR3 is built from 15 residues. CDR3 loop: CASSQGTSPYNEQFF. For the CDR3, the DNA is TGCGCCAGCAGCCAAGGAACATCCCCCTACAATGAGCAGTTCTTC.

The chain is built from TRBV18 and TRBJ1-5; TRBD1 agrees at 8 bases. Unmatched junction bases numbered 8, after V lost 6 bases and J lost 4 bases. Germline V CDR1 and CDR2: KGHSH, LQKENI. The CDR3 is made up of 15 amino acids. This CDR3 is CASSPTGARNQPQHF. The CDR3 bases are TGTGCCAGCTCTCCGACAGGGGCCAGGAATCAGCCCCAGCATTTT.

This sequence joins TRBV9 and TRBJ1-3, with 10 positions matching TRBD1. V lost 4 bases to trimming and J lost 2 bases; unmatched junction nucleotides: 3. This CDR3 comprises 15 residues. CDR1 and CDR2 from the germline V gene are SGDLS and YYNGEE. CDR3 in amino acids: CASSRQGAAGNTIYF. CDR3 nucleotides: TGTGCCAGCAGCCGACAGGGGGCGGCTGGAAACACCATATATTTT. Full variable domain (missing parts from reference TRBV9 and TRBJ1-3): DSGVTQTPKHLITATGQRVTLRCSPRSGDLSVYWYQQSLDQGLQFLIQYYNGEERAKGNILERFSAQQFPDLHSELNLSSLELGDSALYFCASSRQGAAGNTIYFGEGSWLTVV.

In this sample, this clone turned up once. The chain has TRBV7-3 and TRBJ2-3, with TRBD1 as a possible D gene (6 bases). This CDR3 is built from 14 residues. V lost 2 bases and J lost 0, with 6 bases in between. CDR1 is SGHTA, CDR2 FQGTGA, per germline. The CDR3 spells CASSLDRSTDTQYF. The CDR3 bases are TGTGCCAGCAGCTTAGACAGGAGCACAGATACGCAGTATTTT.

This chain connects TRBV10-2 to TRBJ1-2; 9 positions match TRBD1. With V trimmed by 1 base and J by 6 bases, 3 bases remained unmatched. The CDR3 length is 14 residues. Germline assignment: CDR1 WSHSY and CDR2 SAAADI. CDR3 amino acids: CASSEWTGEDGYTF. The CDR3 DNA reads TGCGCCAGCAGTGAGTGGACAGGGGAAGATGGCTACACCTTC.

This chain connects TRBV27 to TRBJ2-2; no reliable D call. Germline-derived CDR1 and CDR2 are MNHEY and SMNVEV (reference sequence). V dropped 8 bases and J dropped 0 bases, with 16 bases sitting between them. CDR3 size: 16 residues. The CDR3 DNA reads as TGTGCCAGCTGCGATCGAAGAGCCCCGAACACCGGGGAGCTGTTTTTT. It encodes CASCDRRAPNTGELFF.

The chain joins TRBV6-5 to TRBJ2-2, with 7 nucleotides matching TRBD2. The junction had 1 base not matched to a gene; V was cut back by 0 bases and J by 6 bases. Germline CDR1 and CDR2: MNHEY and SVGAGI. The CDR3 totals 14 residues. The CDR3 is CASSYSTSPGELFF. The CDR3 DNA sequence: TGTGCCAGCAGTTACTCGACTAGCCCCGGGGAGCTGTTTTTT.

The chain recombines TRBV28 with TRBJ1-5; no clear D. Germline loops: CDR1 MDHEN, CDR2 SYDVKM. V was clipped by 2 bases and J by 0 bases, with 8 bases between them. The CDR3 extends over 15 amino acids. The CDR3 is CASSLRGNSNQPQHF. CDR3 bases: TGTGCCAGCAGTTTAAGAGGGAATAGCAATCAGCCCCAGCATTTT.

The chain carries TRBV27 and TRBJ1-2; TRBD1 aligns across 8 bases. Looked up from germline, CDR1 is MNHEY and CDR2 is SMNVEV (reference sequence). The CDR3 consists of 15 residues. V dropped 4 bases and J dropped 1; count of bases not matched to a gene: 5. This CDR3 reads CASSSRGLLNYGYTF. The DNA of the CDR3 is TGTGCCAGCAGTTCCAGGGGGCTACTTAACTATGGCTACACCTTC.

CDR3 protein: CASSAGLISNQPQHF. In nucleotides, the CDR3 is TGTGCCAGCAGTGCGGGACTCATTAGCAATCAGCCCCAGCATTTT. The rearrangement links TRBV7-8 to TRBJ1-5, with a weak D call TRBD1 (5 bases). The germline V and J ends were trimmed by 6 bases and 0 bases, with 12 bases remaining between them. The V gene's germline CDR1 is SGHVS and CDR2 FQNEAQ. The length of the CDR3 is 15 residues.

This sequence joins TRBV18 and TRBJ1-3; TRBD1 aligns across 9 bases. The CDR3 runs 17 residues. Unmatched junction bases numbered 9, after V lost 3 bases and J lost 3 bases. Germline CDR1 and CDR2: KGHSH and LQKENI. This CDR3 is CASSPRATGGGGNTIYF. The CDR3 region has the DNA TGTGCCAGCTCACCCCGCGCGACAGGGGGAGGTGGAAACACCATATATTTT.

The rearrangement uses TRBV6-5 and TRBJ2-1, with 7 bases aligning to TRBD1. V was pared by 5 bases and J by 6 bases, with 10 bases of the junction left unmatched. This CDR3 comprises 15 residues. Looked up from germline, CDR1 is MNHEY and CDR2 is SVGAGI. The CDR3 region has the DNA TGTGCCAGCAGTCAACCTCCCCGGGACAGCAATGAGCAGTTCTTC. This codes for CASSQPPRDSNEQFF.

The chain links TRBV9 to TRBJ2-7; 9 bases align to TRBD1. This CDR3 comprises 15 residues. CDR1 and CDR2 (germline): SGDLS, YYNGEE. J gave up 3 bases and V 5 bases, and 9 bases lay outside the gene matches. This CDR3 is CASSRGDRVGYEQYF. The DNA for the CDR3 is TGTGCCAGCAGTCGAGGGGACAGGGTTGGCTACGAGCAGTACTTC.

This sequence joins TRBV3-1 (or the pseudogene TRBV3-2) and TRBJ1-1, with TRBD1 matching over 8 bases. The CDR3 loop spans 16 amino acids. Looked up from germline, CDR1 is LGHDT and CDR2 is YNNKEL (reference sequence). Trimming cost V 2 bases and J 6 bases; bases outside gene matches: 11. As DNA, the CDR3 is TGTGCCAGCAGCCAACCGGGACAGGCAGTTGGCCCTGAAGCTTTCTTT. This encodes CASSQPGQAVGPEAFF.